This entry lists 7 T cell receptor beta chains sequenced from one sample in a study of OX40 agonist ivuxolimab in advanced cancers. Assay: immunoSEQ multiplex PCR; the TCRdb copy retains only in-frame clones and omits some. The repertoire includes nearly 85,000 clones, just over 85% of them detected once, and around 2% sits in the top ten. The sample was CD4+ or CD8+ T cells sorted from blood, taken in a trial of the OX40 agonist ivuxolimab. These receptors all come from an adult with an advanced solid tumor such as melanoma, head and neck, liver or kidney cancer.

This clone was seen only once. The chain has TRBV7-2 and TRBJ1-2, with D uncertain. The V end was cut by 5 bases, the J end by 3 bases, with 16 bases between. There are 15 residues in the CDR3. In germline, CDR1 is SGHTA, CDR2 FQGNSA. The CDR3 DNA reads TGTGCCAGCAGCCCCACGGTTCAGTCCCACTATGGCTACACCTTC. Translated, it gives CASSPTVQSHYGYTF.

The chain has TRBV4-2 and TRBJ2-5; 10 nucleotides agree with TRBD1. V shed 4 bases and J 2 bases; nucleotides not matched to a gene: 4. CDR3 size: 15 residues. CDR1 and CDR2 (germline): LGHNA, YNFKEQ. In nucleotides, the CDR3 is TGTGCCAGCAGCCCCGGGACAGGGGAACAAGAGACCCAGTACTTC. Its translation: CASSPGTGEQETQYF.

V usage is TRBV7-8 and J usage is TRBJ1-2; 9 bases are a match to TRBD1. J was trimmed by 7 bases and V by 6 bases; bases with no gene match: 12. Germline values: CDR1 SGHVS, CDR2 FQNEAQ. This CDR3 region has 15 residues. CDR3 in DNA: TGTGCCAGCAGATCAAACCCGGACAGGGGAGGTGGCTACACCTTC. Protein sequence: CASRSNPDRGGGYTF. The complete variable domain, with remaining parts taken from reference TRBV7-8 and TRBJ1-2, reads GAGVSQSPRYKVAKRGQDVALRCDPISGHVSLFWYQQALGQGPEFLTYFQNEAQLDKSGLPSDRFFAERPEGSVSTLKIQRTQQEDSAVYLCASRSNPDRGGGYTFGSGTRLTVV.

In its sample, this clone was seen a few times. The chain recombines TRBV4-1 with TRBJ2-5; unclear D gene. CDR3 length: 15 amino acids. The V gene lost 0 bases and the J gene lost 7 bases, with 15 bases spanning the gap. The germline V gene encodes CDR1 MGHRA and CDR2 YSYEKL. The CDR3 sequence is CASSQDLGRLGTQYF. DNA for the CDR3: TGCGCCAGCAGCCAAGATCTCGGCAGATTAGGGACCCAGTACTTC.

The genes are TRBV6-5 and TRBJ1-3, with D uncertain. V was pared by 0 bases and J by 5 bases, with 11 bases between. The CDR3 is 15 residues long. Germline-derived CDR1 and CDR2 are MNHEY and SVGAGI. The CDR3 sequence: CASSYSPGPRNTIYF. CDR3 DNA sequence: TGTGCCAGCAGTTACTCTCCGGGTCCCAGAAACACCATATATTTT.

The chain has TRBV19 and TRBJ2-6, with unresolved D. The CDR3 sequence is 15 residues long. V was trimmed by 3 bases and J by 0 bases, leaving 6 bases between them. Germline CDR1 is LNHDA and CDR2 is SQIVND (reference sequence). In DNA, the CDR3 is TGTGCCAGTAGTATCTTCGCCTCTGGGGCCAACGTCCTGACTTTC. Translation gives CASSIFASGANVLTF.

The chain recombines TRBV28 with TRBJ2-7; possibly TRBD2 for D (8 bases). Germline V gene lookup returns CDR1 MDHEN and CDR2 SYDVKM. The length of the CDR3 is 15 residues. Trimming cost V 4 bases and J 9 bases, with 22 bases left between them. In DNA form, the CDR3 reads TGTGCCAGCAGTTCCCGGGGGGGACAGCCTAGTCCGCAGTACTTC. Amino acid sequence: CASSSRGGQPSPQYF.